The present T cell receptor beta chain was sequenced within a study of blood T cell repertoires in COVID-19. Overall study context: Acute and convalescent COVID-19 specimens originated in the United States, Italy and Spain.

Enrollees, about 18 to 89 years old, lived in around 23 US areas. Losses at the gene ends were 0 bases for V and 2 bases for J; bases not matched to a gene: 5. CDR3 length: 17 residues. CDR1 and CDR2 (germline): KGHSH, LQKENI. This clone was picked up one time. Original processing notes: Reference gene primer amplification gave nucleated cell count estimates. Repertoires were generated with immunoSEQ multiplex PCR, while TCRdb's copy carries only in-frame clones and drops some. The D gene and trimming were derived from the DNA, and the V and J assignments and clone size from that table. The repertoire includes approximately 300,000 clones, roughly 85% of them detected once, and approximately 1.9% sits in the top ten.

The rearrangement links TRBV18 to TRBJ2-1; TRBD2 agrees at 9 bases. The sequenced sample was PBMCs or T cells enriched from blood (not recorded which). This TCR was recovered from a woman aged 30 to 39 who had been exposed to COVID-19. In DNA, the CDR3 is TGTGCCAGCTCACCACCGGGGACTAGCAGCCCCTACAATGAGCAGTTCTTC. Residues: CASSPPGTSSPYNEQFF.